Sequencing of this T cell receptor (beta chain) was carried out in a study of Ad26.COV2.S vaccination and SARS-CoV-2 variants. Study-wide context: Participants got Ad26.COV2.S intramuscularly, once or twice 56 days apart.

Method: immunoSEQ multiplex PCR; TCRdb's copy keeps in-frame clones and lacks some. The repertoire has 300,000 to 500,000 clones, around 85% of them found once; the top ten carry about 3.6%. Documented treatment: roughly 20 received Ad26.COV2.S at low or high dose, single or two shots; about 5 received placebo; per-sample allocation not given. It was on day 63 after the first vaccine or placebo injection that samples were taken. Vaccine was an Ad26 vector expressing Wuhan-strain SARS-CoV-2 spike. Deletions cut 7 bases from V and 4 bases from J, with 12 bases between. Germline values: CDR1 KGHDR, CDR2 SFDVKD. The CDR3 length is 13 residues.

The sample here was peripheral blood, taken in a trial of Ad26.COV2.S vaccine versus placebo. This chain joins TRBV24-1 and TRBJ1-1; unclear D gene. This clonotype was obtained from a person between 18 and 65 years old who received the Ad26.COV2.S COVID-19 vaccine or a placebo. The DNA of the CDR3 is TGTGCCACCAGGGGGAGGGTGAGCACTGAAGCTTTCTTT. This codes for CATRGRVSTEAFF.